The 7 T cell receptor beta chains in this list originate from one sample, sequenced in a study of blood T cells in healthy people across ages. A J-beta primer mix and a sample-barcoded 5' primer were used in a second PCR of roughly 6 to 12 cycles. TCRdb re-derived calls from the 5' RACE reads in MiXCR, one entry per CDR3 protein. Here the sample spans about 1.6 million distinct CDR3 sequences, 34% being singletons. Source material: blood. Every receptor here comes from a woman aged 30 to 39 in good health.

The chain has TRBV5-4 and TRBJ2-7; 7 nucleotides line up with TRBD1. The V gene's germline CDR1 is SGHNT and CDR2 YYREEE (reference sequence). J was trimmed by 0 bases and V by 3 bases; bases with no gene match: 12. The CDR3 covers 17 residues. The CDR3 DNA reads TGTGCCAGCAGCTGCCGGACAGGAGCACTAAGCTCCTACGAGCAGTACTTC. Translation gives CASSCRTGALSSYEQYF.

The J gene is TRBJ2-5, the V gene TRBV20-1; TRBD2 matches 8 bases. This CDR3 has 15 residues. Germline assignment: CDR1 DFQATT and CDR2 SNEGSKA (reference sequence). V was clipped by 0 bases and J by 3 bases; unmatched bases: 6. The CDR3 reads CSARDGISGEETQYF. The CDR3 DNA reads TGCAGTGCTAGAGATGGGATTAGCGGGGAAGAGACCCAGTACTTC.

The chain recombines TRBV29-1 with TRBJ1-2; D unresolved. V was cut by 3 bases and J by 0 bases, with 2 bases left in between. Germline assignment: CDR1 SQVTM and CDR2 ANQGSEA. The CDR3 sequence is 11 residues long. CDR3 protein: CSVDPNYGYTF. Here the CDR3 DNA reads TGCAGCGTTGACCCTAACTATGGCTACACCTTC.

Comments on this clonotype: A much larger clone lies a single base off, so this may be a read error. J is TRBJ1-1 and V is TRBV4-1; D not certain. The CDR3 loop spans 15 amino acids. Germline V gives CDR1 MGHRA, CDR2 YSYEKL. CDR3 in amino acids: CAGSQGRGGSTEAFF. Here the CDR3 DNA reads TGCGCCGGCAGCCAAGGTCGGGGTGGGAGCACTGAAGCTTTCTTT.

V usage is TRBV6-1 and J usage is TRBJ2-7; unclear D gene. This CDR3 has 12 amino acids. V was pared by 8 bases and J by 2 bases, with 10 bases between. From germline, CDR1 is MNHNS and CDR2 SASEGT. As DNA, the CDR3 is TGTGCCAGCCATAGTCGGACCTACGAGCAGTACTTC. Translated: CASHSRTYEQYF.

The chain joins TRBV28 to TRBJ1-5; maybe TRBD1 (5 bases). The germline V and J ends were trimmed by 6 bases and 0 bases, with 12 bases remaining between them. This CDR3 spans 15 amino acids. Germline V gene sequence: CDR1 MDHEN, CDR2 SYDVKM. CDR3 protein: CASSLGAFSNQPQHF. DNA of the CDR3: TGTGCCAGCAGCCTTGGGGCATTTAGCAATCAGCCCCAGCATTTT.

The chain couples TRBV6-2 or TRBV6-3 to TRBJ1-5; 10 bases are a match to TRBD1. The germline gives CDR1 MNHEY, CDR2 SVGEGT. Trimming removed 5 bases from V and 6 bases from J; junction bases left unmatched: 10. This CDR3 has 16 residues. The DNA for the CDR3 is TGTGCCAGCAGTACTCGGGACAGGGGAAATGGTCAGCCCCAGCATTTT. This codes for CASSTRDRGNGQPQHF.